The sample holds many counts of the clone carrying this TCR beta chain. This record comes from a study of glioma-infiltrating T cells. This CDR3 is built from 15 residues. V was clipped by 4 bases and J by 2 bases; unmatched bases: 10. Germline CDR1 DFQATT, CDR2 SNEGSKA (reference sequence). TCR alpha and beta CDR3 regions were amplified from RNA using iRepertoire nested multiplex PCR. From the multiplex PCR reads, TCRdb called clonotypes with MiXCR, one entry per CDR3 protein. The sample consists of approximately 120,000 distinct CDR3 sequences, around a quarter of them appearing once. The source of this sequence is a human donor with low-grade glioma or glioblastoma, undergoing nonglioma brain surgery, or in good health (not recorded which). The chain is built from TRBV20-1 and TRBJ2-7, with 8 bases that match TRBD1. Sample: glioma tissue, nonneoplastic brain tissue, or PBMCs (not recorded which). In DNA, the CDR3 is TGCAGTGCTATTGCGTCCGGGACAGGCCCCTACGAGCAGTACTTC. Its translation is CSAIASGTGPYEQYF.